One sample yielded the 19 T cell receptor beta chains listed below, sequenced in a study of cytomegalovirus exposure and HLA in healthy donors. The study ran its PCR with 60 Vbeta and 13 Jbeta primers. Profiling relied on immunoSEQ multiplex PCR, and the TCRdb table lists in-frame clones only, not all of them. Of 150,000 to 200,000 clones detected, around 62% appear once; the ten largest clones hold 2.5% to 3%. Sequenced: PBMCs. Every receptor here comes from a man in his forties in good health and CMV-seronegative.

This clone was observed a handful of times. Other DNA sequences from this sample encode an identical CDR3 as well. The CDR3 region has the DNA TGTGCCAGCAGTTTATCAGGGGGCCAGGATGGCTACACCTTC. Its translation: CASSLSGGQDGYTF. The chain employs TRBV27 and TRBJ1-2; 7 nucleotides agree with TRBD1. Germline CDR1 and CDR2: MNHEY and SMNVEV (reference sequence). J was trimmed by 6 bases and V by 0 bases; bases with no gene match: 4. This CDR3 comprises 14 residues.

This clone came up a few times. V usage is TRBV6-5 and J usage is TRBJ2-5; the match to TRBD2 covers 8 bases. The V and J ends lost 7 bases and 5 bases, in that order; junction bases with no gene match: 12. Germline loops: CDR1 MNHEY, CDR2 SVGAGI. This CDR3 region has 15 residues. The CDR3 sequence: CASTPPAGGSETQYF. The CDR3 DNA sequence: TGTGCCAGCACCCCGCCGGCGGGGGGATCGGAGACCCAGTACTTC.

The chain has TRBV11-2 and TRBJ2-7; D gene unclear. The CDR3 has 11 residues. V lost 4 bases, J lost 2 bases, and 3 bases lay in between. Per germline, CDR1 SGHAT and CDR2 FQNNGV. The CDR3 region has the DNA TGTGCCAGCAGCTCGGCCTACGAGCAGTACTTC. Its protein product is CASSSAYEQYF. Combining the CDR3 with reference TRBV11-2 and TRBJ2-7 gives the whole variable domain EAGVAQSPRYKIIEKRQSVAFWCNPISGHATLYWYQQILGQGPKLLIQFQNNGVVDDSQLPKDRFSAERLKGVDSTLKIQPAKLEDSAVYLCASSSAYEQYFGPGTRLTVT.

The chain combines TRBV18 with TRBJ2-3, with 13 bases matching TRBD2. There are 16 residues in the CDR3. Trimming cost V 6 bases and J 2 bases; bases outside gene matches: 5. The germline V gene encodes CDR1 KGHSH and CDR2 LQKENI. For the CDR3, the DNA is TGTGCCAGCTCTCAAGGGACTAGCGGGAACACAGATACGCAGTATTTT. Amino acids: CASSQGTSGNTDTQYF.

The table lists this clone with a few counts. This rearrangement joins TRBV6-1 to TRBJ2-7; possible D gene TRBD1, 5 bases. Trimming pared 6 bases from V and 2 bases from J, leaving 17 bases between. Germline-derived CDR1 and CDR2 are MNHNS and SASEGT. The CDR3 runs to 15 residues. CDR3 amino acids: CASSLPQQATYEQYF. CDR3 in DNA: TGTGCCAGCAGCCTCCCACAACAGGCCACCTACGAGCAGTACTTC.

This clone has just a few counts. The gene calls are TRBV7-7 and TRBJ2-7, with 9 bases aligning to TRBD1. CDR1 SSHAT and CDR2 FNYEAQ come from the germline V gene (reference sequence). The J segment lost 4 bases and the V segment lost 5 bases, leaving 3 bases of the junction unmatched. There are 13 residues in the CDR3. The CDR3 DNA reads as TGTGCCAGCAGCCCGGGGACAGGGTACGAGCAGTACTTC. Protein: CASSPGTGYEQYF.

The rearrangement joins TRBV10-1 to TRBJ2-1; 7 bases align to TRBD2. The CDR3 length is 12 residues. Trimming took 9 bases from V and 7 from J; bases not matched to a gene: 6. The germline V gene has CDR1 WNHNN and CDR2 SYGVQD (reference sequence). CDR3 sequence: CARDGGRNEQFF. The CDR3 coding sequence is TGCGCCAGAGATGGCGGGAGAAATGAGCAGTTCTTC.

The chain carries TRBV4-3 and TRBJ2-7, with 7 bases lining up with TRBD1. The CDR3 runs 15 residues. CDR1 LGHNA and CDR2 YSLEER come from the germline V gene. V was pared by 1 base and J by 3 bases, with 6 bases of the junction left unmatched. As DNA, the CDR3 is TGCGCCAGCAGCCAAGTCACAGGACAGGACTACGAGCAGTACTTC. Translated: CASSQVTGQDYEQYF.

As DNA, the CDR3 is TGTGCCAGCAGCTTTTCCGCGGCCACAGATACGCAGTATTTT. Translated: CASSFSAATDTQYF. This chain connects TRBV7-3 to TRBJ2-3; the D is unclear. This CDR3 is built from 14 residues. V lost 3 bases, J lost 2 bases, and 9 bases lay in between. Germline V gene lookup returns CDR1 SGHTA and CDR2 FQGTGA.

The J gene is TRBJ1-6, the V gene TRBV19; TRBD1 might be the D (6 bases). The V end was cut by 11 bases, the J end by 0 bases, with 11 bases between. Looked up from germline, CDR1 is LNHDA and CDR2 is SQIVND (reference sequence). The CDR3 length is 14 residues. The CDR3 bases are TGTGCCTCCGGACAGAGCTCCTATAATTCACCCCTCCACTTT. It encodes CASGQSSYNSPLHF. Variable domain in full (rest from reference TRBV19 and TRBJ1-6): DGGITQSPKYLFRKEGQNVTLSCEQNLNHDAMYWYRQDPGQGLRLIYYSQIVNDFQKGDIAEGYSVSREKKESFPLTVTSAQKNPTAFYLCASGQSSYNSPLHFGNGTRLTVT.

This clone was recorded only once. The CDR3 nucleotides are TGCAGTGCTAGATACTCCTACGAGCAGTACTTC. Its translation: CSARYSYEQYF. The chain is built from TRBV20-1 and TRBJ2-7; D call uncertain. V was shortened by 2 bases and J by 0 bases, with 2 bases between the two germline ends. CDR3 length: 11 residues. The V gene's germline CDR1 is DFQATT and CDR2 SNEGSKA (reference sequence).

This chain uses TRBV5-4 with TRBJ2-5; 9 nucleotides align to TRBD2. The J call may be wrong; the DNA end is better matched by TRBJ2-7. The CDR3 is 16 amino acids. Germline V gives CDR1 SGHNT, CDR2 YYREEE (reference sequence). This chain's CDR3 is CASSDVSGGHSYEQYF. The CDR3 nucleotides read TGTGCCAGCAGCGACGTGAGCGGGGGGCATTCCTACGAGCAGTACTTC.

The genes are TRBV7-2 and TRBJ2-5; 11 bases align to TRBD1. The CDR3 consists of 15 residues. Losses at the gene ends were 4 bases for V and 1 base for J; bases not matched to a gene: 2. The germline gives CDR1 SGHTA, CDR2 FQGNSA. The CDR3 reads CASSSGTGGQETQYF. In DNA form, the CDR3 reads TGTGCCAGCAGCTCCGGGACAGGGGGCCAAGAGACCCAGTACTTC.

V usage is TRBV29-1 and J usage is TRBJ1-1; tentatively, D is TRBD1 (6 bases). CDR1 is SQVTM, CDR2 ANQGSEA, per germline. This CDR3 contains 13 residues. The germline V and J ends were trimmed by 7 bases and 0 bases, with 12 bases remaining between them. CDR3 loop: CSDYRAMNTEAFF. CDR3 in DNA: TGCAGCGACTACAGGGCCATGAACACTGAAGCTTTCTTT.

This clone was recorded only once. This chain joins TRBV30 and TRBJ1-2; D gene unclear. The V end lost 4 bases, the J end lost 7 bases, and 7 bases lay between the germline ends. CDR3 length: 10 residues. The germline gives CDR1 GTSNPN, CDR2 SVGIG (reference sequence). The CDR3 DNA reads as TGTGCCTGGAAAGCGGGTGGCTACACCTTC. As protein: CAWKAGGYTF.

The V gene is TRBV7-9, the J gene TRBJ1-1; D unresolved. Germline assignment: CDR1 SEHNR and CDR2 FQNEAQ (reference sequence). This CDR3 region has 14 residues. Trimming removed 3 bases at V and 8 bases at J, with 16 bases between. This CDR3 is CASSFGVIGSEAFF. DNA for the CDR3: TGTGCCAGCAGCTTCGGCGTTATTGGGAGCGAAGCTTTCTTT.

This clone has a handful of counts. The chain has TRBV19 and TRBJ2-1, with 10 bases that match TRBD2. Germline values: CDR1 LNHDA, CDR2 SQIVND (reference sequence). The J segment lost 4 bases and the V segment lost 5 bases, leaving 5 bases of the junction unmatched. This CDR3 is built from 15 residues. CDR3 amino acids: CASSPSGSFYNEQFF. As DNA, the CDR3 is TGTGCCAGTAGTCCTAGCGGGAGTTTTTACAATGAGCAGTTCTTC.

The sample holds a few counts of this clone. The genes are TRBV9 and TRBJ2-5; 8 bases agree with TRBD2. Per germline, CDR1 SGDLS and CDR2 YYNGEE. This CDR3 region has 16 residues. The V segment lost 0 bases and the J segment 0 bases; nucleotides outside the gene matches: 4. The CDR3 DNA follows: TGTGCCAGCAGCGTAGCGCTAGCGGGCCACCAAGAGACCCAGTACTTC. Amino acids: CASSVALAGHQETQYF.

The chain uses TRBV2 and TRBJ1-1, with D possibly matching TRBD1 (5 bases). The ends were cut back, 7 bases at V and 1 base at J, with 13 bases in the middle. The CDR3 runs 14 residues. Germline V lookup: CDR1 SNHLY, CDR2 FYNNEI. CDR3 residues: CASNQIDRNTEAFF. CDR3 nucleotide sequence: TGTGCCAGCAACCAGATAGACAGGAACACTGAAGCTTTCTTT.